This TCR beta chain was captured in a study of OX40 agonist ivuxolimab in advanced cancers. Turning to the study itself: Every 2 weeks, patients got intravenous ivuxolimab at one of six dose levels (0.01-10 mg/kg). The diagnoses of dose-escalation patients were hepatocellular carcinoma, melanoma, renal cell or head and neck cancer. Study findings and constraints: There were, on average, more expanded clones in CD8+ T cells than in CD4+.

Of note for this clone: Its target is not known.

Germline CDR1 and CDR2: SEHNR and FQNEAQ (reference sequence). The germline V and J ends were trimmed by 2 bases and 6 bases, with 8 bases remaining between them. This CDR3 is 14 amino acids long. The repertoire was sequenced with immunoSEQ multiplex PCR; TCRdb's copy has only in-frame clones and lacks some. The top ten clones hold over 10% of a sample with roughly 53,000 clones, over 80% of them seen once. This material consisted of CD4+ or CD8+ T cells sorted from blood, taken in a trial of the OX40 agonist ivuxolimab. The origin of this receptor is an adult with an advanced solid tumor such as melanoma, head and neck, liver or kidney cancer. The rearrangement uses TRBV7-9 and TRBJ1-6; no clear D gene. The CDR3 DNA reads TGTGCCAGCAGCTTAAGGTCTCTTAATTCACCCCTCCACTTT. Protein: CASSLRSLNSPLHF.